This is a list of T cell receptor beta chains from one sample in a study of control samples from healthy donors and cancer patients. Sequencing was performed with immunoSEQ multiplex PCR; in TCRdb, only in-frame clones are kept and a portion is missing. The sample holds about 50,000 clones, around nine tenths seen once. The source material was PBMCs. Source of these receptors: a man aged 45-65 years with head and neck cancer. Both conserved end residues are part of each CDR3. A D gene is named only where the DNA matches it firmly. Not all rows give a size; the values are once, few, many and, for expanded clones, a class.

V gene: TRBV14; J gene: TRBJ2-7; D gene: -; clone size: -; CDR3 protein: CASSQDLSLAGAYEQYF; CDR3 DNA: TGTGCCAGCAGCCAAGATCTCAGTCTGGCAGGGGCCTACGAGCAGTACTTC
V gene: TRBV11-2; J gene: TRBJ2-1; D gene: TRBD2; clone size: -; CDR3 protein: CASSLPAGGYNEQFF; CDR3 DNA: TGTGCCAGCAGCTTACCAGCGGGAGGGTACAATGAGCAGTTCTTC
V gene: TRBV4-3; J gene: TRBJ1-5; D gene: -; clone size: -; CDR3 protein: CASSQEYQGLSNQPQHF; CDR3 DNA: TGCGCCAGCAGCCAAGAGTACCAGGGTTTGAGCAATCAGCCCCAGCATTTT
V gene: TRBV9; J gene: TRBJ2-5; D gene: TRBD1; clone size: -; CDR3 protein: CASSSQDRAPVTQYF; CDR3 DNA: TGTGCCAGCAGCTCCCAAGACAGGGCCCCGGTGACCCAGTACTTC
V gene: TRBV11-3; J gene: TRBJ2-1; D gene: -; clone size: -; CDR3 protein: CASSLGGPPSYNEQFF; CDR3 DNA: TGTGCCAGCAGCTTAGGGGGACCTCCCTCCTACAATGAGCAGTTCTTC
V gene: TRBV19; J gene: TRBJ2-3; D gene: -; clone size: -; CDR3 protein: CASSIDVQGVDTQYF; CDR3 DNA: TGTGCCAGTAGTATAGATGTACAGGGTGTTGATACGCAGTATTTT
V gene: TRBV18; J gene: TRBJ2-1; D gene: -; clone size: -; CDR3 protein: CASSQSVGGPYNEQFF; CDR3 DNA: TGTGCCAGCTCACAATCAGTAGGGGGACCCTACAATGAGCAGTTCTTC
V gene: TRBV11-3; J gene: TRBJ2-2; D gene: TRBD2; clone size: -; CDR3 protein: CASSPTSGSTGELFF; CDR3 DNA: TGTGCCAGCAGCCCAACTAGCGGGAGTACCGGGGAGCTGTTTTTT
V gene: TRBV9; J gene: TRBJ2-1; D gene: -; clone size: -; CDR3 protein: CASTPRLGTAYNEQFF; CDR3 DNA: TGTGCCAGCACTCCCAGGTTAGGGACTGCATACAATGAGCAGTTCTTC
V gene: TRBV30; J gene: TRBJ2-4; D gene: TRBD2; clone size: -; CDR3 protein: CAWSLGSGAKNIQYF; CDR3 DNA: TGTGCCTGGAGTTTAGGTAGCGGGGCCAAAAACATTCAGTACTTC
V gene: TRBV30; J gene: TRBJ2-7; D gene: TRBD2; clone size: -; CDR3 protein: CAWSPLAGEGEQYF; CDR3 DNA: TGTGCCTGGAGTCCTCTAGCGGGAGAGGGAGAGCAGTACTTC
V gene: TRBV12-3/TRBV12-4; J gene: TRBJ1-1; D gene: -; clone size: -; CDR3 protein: CASRDYGNTEAFF; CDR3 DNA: TGTGCCAGCAGGGACTATGGGAACACTGAAGCTTTCTTT
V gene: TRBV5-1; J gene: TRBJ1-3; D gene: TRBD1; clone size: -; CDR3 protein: CASSSTGLSGNTIYF; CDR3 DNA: TGCGCCAGCAGCTCGACAGGGCTCTCTGGAAACACCATATATTTT
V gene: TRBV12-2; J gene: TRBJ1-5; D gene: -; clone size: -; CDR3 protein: CASRLGGPGFVREPQHF; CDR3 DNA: TGTGCAAGTCGCTTAGGGGGTCCAGGGTTTGTGAGAGAGCCCCAGCATTTT
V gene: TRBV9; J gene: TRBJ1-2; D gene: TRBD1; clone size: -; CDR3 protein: CASSLDPRQGGGYTF; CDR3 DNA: TGTGCCAGCAGCCTTGACCCGAGGCAGGGGGGAGGCTACACCTTC
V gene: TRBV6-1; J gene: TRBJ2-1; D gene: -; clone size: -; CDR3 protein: CASSEAFSSATWEPNLNEQFF; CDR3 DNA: TGTGCCAGCAGTGAAGCATTTTCCTCAGCGACGTGGGAACCTAATCTGAATGAGCAGTTCTTC
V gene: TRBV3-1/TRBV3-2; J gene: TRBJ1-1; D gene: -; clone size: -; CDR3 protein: CASSPQKGFTEAFF; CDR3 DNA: TGTGCCAGCAGCCCCCAGAAGGGGTTCACTGAAGCTTTCTTT
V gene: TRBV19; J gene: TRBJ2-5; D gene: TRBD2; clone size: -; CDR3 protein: CASSPLAGVGETQYF; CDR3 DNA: TGTGCCAGTAGCCCCTTAGCGGGAGTTGGAGAGACCCAGTACTTC
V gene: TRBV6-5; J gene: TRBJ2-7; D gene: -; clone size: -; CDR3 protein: CASRDTGGISYEQYF; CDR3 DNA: TGTGCCAGCAGAGACACCGGGGGCATTTCCTACGAGCAGTACTTC
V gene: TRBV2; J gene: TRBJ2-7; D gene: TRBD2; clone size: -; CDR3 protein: CASSDESGTSSYEQYF; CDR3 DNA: TGTGCCAGCAGTGATGAGAGCGGGACCTCTTCCTACGAGCAGTACTTC
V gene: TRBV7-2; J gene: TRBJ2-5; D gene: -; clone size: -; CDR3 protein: CASSLGAPGAGAETQYF; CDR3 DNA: TGTGCCAGCAGCTTAGGAGCCCCGGGGGCGGGGGCGGAGACCCAGTACTTC
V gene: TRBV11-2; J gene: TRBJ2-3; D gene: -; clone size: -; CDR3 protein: CASSFVRTDTQYF; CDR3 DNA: TGTGCCAGCAGCTTTGTTCGCACAGATACGCAGTATTTT
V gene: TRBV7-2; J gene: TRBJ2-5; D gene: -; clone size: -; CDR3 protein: CASSLGFTGTQETQYF; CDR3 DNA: TGTGCCAGCAGCTTAGGTTTTACAGGAACCCAAGAGACCCAGTACTTC
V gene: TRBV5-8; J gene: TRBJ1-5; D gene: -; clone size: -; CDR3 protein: CASSFNNQPQHF; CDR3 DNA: TGTGCCAGCAGCTTTAATAATCAGCCCCAGCATTTT
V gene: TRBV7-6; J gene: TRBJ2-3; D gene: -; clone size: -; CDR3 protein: CASSLVFASGTDTQYF; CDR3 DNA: TGTGCCAGCAGCTTAGTATTCGCTAGCGGCACAGATACGCAGTATTTT
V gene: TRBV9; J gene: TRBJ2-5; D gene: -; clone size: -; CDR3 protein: CASSVYRSQETQYF; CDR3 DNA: TGTGCCAGCAGCGTATACAGATCTCAAGAGACCCAGTACTTC
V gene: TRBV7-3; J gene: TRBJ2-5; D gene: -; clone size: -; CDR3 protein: CASSSGDTHQETQYF; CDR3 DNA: TGTGCCAGCAGCTCGGGGGACACCCACCAAGAGACCCAGTACTTC
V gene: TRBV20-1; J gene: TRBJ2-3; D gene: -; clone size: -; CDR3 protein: CSASSVQLSTDTQYF; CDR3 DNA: TGCAGTGCTAGTTCCGTGCAGCTCAGCACAGATACGCAGTATTTT
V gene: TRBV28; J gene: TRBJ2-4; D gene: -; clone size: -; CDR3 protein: CASSSARARAKNIQYF; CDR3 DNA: TGTGCCAGCAGTTCAGCCAGGGCCAGGGCCAAAAACATTCAGTACTTC
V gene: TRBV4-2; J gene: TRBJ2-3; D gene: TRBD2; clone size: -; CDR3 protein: CASSPSGGTDSTDTQYF; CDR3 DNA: TGTGCCAGCAGCCCTAGCGGGGGGACCGATAGCACAGATACGCAGTATTTT
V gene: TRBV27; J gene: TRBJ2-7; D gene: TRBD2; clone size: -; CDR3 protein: CASSLRVGAGAYEQYF; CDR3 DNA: TGTGCCAGCAGTTTACGGGTGGGAGCGGGAGCCTACGAGCAGTACTTC
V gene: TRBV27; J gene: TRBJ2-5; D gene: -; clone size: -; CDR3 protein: CASSPGTRQETQYF; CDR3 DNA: TGTGCCAGCAGTCCCGGGACACGCCAAGAGACCCAGTACTTC
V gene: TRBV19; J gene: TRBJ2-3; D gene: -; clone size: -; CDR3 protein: CASSILAHELSDTQYF; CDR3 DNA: TGTGCCAGTAGTATATTAGCGCATGAATTATCAGATACGCAGTATTTT
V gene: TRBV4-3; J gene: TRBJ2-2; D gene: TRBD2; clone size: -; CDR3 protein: CASSPAGGPTGELFF; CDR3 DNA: TGCGCCAGCAGCCCCGCGGGGGGGCCCACCGGGGAGCTGTTTTTT
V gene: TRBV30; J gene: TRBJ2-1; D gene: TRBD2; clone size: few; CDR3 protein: CAWSASGLSSYNEQFF; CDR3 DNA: TGTGCCTGGAGTGCTAGCGGGCTAAGCTCCTACAATGAGCAGTTCTTC